This T cell receptor (beta chain) was captured in a study of blood T cell repertoires in COVID-19. Looking at the study overall: Some COVID-19 samples were acute and others convalescent; all came from the United States, Italy and Spain. Sources were T cells, B-cell-depleted T cells, or PBMCs; the material itself was cDNA or gDNA.

Authors' methods: Researchers report that nucleated cell counts were estimated from reference gene primer amplification. The data were produced by immunoSEQ multiplex PCR, yet TCRdb's version contains in-frame clones alone and is incomplete. V and J calls plus clone size are reproduced from that table; the DNA served to infer D and trimming. The sample yields approximately 100,000 clones, around 80% seen once. Trimming left V 2 bases short and J 9 bases short, with 9 bases between. The CDR3 has 13 residues. CDR1 SGHDT and CDR2 YYEEEE come from the germline V gene. Sequencing was carried out using peripheral blood. This receptor was obtained from a man in his 70s with acute or convalescent COVID-19. This chain connects TRBV5-6 to TRBJ1-6; D is uncertain. The CDR3 region has the DNA TGTGCCAGCAGCTTCAATACACGTTCACCCCTCCACTTT. It encodes CASSFNTRSPLHF.